Presented here are 19 T cell receptor beta chains from one specimen sequenced in a study of T-cell memory formation after mild COVID-19. Using its own MiXCR run on the 5' RACE reads, TCRdb lists one record per CDR3 protein. The data show fewer than 600,000 distinct CDR3 sequences, with about 20% seen just once and approximately 8.4% held by the top ten. The sequenced material came from PBMCs or a T cell subset sorted from them (not recorded which). These receptors came from an adult woman who had mild COVID-19 (a few samples of this study predate the infection). Cell type and time point are not known.

V gene TRBV18 combines with J gene TRBJ1-4, with TRBD1 identical over 9 bases. With 4 bases clipped from V and 5 bases from J, the junction kept 5 bases outside the gene matches. Looked up from germline, CDR1 is KGHSH and CDR2 is LQKENI. The CDR3 consists of 15 residues. CDR3 sequence (DNA): TGTGCCAGCTCACGGTCCGGGACAGGGAATGAAAAACTGTTTTTT. This gives the protein CASSRSGTGNEKLFF.

The V and J genes are TRBV7-9 and TRBJ2-5; 13 nucleotides agree with TRBD2. The CDR3 length is 17 residues. The trim removed 7 bases at V and 4 bases at J, leaving 12 bases unmatched. From germline, CDR1 is SEHNR and CDR2 FQNEAQ (reference sequence). The DNA for the CDR3 is TGTGCCAGCACCCTCGGACTAGCGGGGGACCGGGGAGAGACCCAGTACTTC. This translates into CASTLGLAGDRGETQYF. The full variable domain, in which reference TRBV7-9 and TRBJ2-5 provide the parts outside the CDR3, is DTGVSQNPRHKITKRGQNVTFRCDPISEHNRLYWYRQTLGQGPEFLTYFQNEAQLEKSRLLSDRFSAERPKGSFSTLEIQRTEQGDSAMYLCASTLGLAGDRGETQYFGPGTRLLVL.

V and J are TRBV5-1 and TRBJ2-7; the match to TRBD1 covers 10 bases. CDR1 is SGHRS and CDR2 is YFSETQ in the germline V gene. V trimming: 4 bases; J trimming: 5 bases; junction bases outside the gene matches: 6. This CDR3 region has 14 residues. The CDR3 nucleotides are TGCGCCAGCAGCCCAGGGACAGGGGACCACGAGCAGTACTTC. Translated, it gives CASSPGTGDHEQYF.

CDR3 nucleotide sequence: TGTGCCAGCAGCTTCTCCGGGACTAGCGGGAGGTTGGAGCAGTTCTTC. Encoded protein: CASSFSGTSGRLEQFF. This sequence joins TRBV7-2 and TRBJ2-1; 15 positions agree with TRBD2. Germline-derived CDR1 and CDR2 are SGHTA and FQGNSA. The CDR3 covers 16 residues. The ends lost 3 bases at V and 10 bases at J; junction bases unmatched: 7. Full variable domain (outside the CDR3, taken from reference TRBV7-2 and TRBJ2-1): GAGVSQSPSNKVTEKGKDVELRCDPISGHTALYWYRQSLGQGLEFLIYFQGNSAPDKSGLPSDRFSAERTGGSVSTLTIQRTQQEDSAVYLCASSFSGTSGRLEQFFGPGTRLTVL.

This clonotype has a handful of counts. V gene TRBV25-1 combines with J gene TRBJ2-3, with TRBD2 matching over 9 bases. Trimming cost V 2 bases and J 11 bases; bases outside gene matches: 8. CDR1 is MGHDK, CDR2 SYGVNS, per germline. There are 14 residues in the CDR3. CDR3 sequence (DNA): TGTGCCAGCAGTGAAGCGTGGAGCGGGGGGCAGCAGTATTTT. The encoded protein is CASSEAWSGGQQYF.

This clonotype has only a few counts. V gene TRBV23-1 combines with J gene TRBJ2-4, with 10 bases aligning to TRBD2. TRBV23-1 is sorted into the ORF group, with uncertain function. V lost 2 bases to trimming and J lost 2 bases; unmatched junction nucleotides: 3. The CDR3 spans 16 residues. This CDR3 reads CASSQPSGRSKNIQYF. CDR3 DNA: TGCGCCAGCAGTCAACCTAGCGGGAGATCCAAAAACATTCAGTACTTC.

The CDR3 region is CSVLSGTETQYF. The CDR3 nucleotides read TGCAGCGTTCTGAGCGGGACAGAGACCCAGTACTTC. This chain joins TRBV29-1 and TRBJ2-5; 7 bases align to TRBD2. The CDR3 consists of 12 residues. Trimming removed 5 bases from V and 4 bases from J; junction bases left unmatched: 4. CDR1 and CDR2 (germline): SQVTM, ANQGSEA.

The V gene is TRBV20-1, the J gene TRBJ1-5, with D maybe TRBD1 (5 bases). Trimming stripped 5 bases from V and 0 bases from J, with 11 bases between. The V gene's germline CDR1 is DFQATT and CDR2 SNEGSKA (reference sequence). The CDR3 has 14 residues. The CDR3 DNA reads as TGCAGTGCTCACACCACAGGTAGCAATCAGCCCCAGCATTTT. Amino acid sequence: CSAHTTGSNQPQHF.

The V gene is TRBV6-5, the J gene TRBJ1-2; perhaps TRBD1 as D (5 bases). CDR1 and CDR2 from the germline V gene are MNHEY and SVGAGI. V was clipped by 7 bases and J by 4 bases, with 16 bases between them. The CDR3 sequence is 14 residues long. The CDR3, as DNA: TGTGCCAGCACCCGGGACGGAGGATTCTATGGCTACACCTTC. The encoded protein is CASTRDGGFYGYTF.

The rearrangement links TRBV29-1 to TRBJ2-7; 10 nucleotides agree with TRBD2. Trimming cost V 1 base and J 3 bases; bases outside gene matches: 9. The CDR3 length is 16 residues. Germline lookup yields CDR1 SQVTM and CDR2 ANQGSEA. The DNA for the CDR3 is TGCAGCGTTGAAGGGGAAGCGGGAGGGCCGGTCTACGAGCAGTACTTC. It encodes CSVEGEAGGPVYEQYF.

This clonotype was seen only a few times. The chain joins TRBV12-3 or TRBV12-4 to TRBJ1-1; TRBD1 is a possible D gene (6 bases). The germline V and J ends were trimmed by 6 bases and 0 bases, with 20 bases remaining between them. The CDR3 totals 17 residues. CDR3 nucleotides: TGTGCCAGCAGCAGAGGGGCCTGGGGGGCCCTGAACACTGAAGCTTTCTTT. Its translation: CASSRGAWGALNTEAFF.

This chain uses TRBV7-9 with TRBJ1-5, with 7 bases identical to TRBD1. Germline V gene data show CDR1 as SEHNR and CDR2 as FQNEAQ (reference sequence). This CDR3 is built from 13 residues. With 4 bases clipped from V and 7 bases from J, the junction kept 4 bases outside the gene matches. CDR3: CASSYDRDQPQHF. The CDR3 DNA sequence: TGTGCCAGCAGCTACGACAGGGACCAGCCCCAGCATTTT.

This chain connects TRBV12-3 or TRBV12-4 to TRBJ2-5; no firm D call. The CDR3 consists of 12 residues. The ends were cut back, 5 bases at V and 4 bases at J, with 8 bases in the middle. This chain's CDR3 is CASSPIGETQYF. For the CDR3, the DNA is TGTGCCAGCAGTCCGATAGGAGAGACCCAGTACTTC.

V usage is TRBV27 and J usage is TRBJ2-1; 9 nucleotides align to TRBD2. Looked up from germline, CDR1 is MNHEY and CDR2 is SMNVEV (reference sequence). V was clipped by 8 bases and J by 4 bases; unmatched bases: 9. The CDR3 is made up of 15 amino acids. DNA of the CDR3: TGTGCCAGCGGGTTAGCGGGGGCCGGATACAATGAGCAGTTCTTC. Protein sequence: CASGLAGAGYNEQFF.

This clonotype was found many times. The chain combines TRBV15 with TRBJ1-2; perhaps TRBD1 as D (6 bases). CDR3 length equals 16 residues. Trimming took off 0 bases at V and 8 bases at J, with 19 bases between the two ends. Per germline, CDR1 LNHNV and CDR2 YYDKDF (reference sequence). This chain's CDR3 is CATSRDETGAMGGYTF. DNA for the CDR3: TGTGCCACCAGCAGAGATGAGACAGGCGCCATGGGGGGCTACACCTTC.

This clonotype showed up just a few times. The chain is built from TRBV10-3 and TRBJ2-3, with D unclear. The germline V gene has CDR1 ENHRY and CDR2 SYGVKD. Trimming removed 6 bases at V and 4 bases at J, with 8 bases between. This CDR3 comprises 12 residues. CDR3 nucleotides: TGTGCCATCAGGCGCAATCCAGATACGCAGTATTTT. Translation gives CAIRRNPDTQYF.

In its sample, this clonotype was seen a few times. The rearrangement joins TRBV29-1 to TRBJ2-1; 10 bases match TRBD2. V lost 4 bases to trimming and J lost 4 bases; unmatched junction nucleotides: 10. This CDR3 has 16 amino acids. Per the germline V gene, CDR1 is SQVTM and CDR2 is ANQGSEA. This chain's CDR3 is CSVASLAGGLYNEQFF. Here the CDR3 DNA reads TGCAGCGTTGCTTCCTTAGCGGGAGGATTATACAATGAGCAGTTCTTC.

The rearrangement joins TRBV24-1 to TRBJ1-2, with 7 bases matching TRBD1. The germline V gene encodes CDR1 KGHDR and CDR2 SFDVKD. Trimming removed 4 bases from V and 9 bases from J; junction bases left unmatched: 4. The CDR3 runs to 12 residues. The CDR3 sequence: CATSENRGSYTF. CDR3 DNA sequence: TGTGCCACCAGTGAAAACAGGGGTAGCTACACCTTC.

This clonotype has just a few counts. The chain combines TRBV12-3 or TRBV12-4 with TRBJ1-2; possible D gene TRBD1, 5 bases. Trimming removed 6 bases at V and 3 bases at J, with 20 bases between. The CDR3 runs 16 residues. The CDR3 sequence: CASSPGVYTTHYGYTF. The DNA for the CDR3 is TGTGCCAGCAGCCCGGGGGTCTACACAACCCACTATGGCTACACCTTC.